What follows are 24 T cell receptor beta chains derived from one specimen sequenced in a study of T cell responses to AZD1222 COVID-19 vaccine (dated by TCRdb to the early 2020s). The library was built by means of the immunoSEQ multiplex PCR assay. Here the immuneACCESS table is served through TCRdb, limited to in-frame sequences with V and J called. Missing clones are a known gap in these copies; in checked studies unresolved V genes cover under half, and the rest lacks a known reason. Here the sample has 100,000 to 110,000 clones; over 90% occur a single time. Together, the top ten hold under 2% of the sample. The label giving this sample's time point can be read as: baseline before first vaccination. Material: peripheral blood, obtained on day 0 of AZD1222 vaccination. The source of these receptors is an adult in good health.

The rearrangement uses TRBV10-3 and TRBJ1-5, with a possible D match to TRBD1 (5 bases). From germline, CDR1 is ENHRY and CDR2 SYGVKD. The CDR3 runs 16 residues. Trimming stripped 3 bases from V and 2 bases from J, with 14 bases between. In DNA, the CDR3 is TGTGCCATCAGTGACCCGGGGGGGTACGGCAATCAGCCCCAGCATTTT. This sequence encodes CAISDPGGYGNQPQHF.

This chain connects TRBV7-8 to TRBJ1-3; no firm D call. The CDR3 sequence is 14 residues long. Trimming pared 5 bases from V and 0 bases from J, leaving 8 bases between. Germline CDR1 SGHVS, CDR2 FQNEAQ. CDR3 in amino acids: CASSPDLSGNTIYF. CDR3 bases: TGTGCCAGCAGCCCGGACCTCTCTGGAAACACCATATATTTT.

This chain uses TRBV30 with TRBJ2-5, with TRBD2 identical over 12 bases. The V and J ends lost 3 bases and 4 bases, in that order; junction bases with no gene match: 6. The CDR3 consists of 15 residues. Germline CDR1 and CDR2: GTSNPN and SVGIG (reference sequence). In DNA, the CDR3 is TGTGCCTGGAGGCCCGGACTAGCGGGACCAGAGACCCAGTACTTC. Translated, it gives CAWRPGLAGPETQYF.

V is TRBV5-1 and J is TRBJ2-2; 10 bases match TRBD1. V was clipped by 4 bases and J by 2 bases; unmatched bases: 5. The CDR3 is 16 residues long. Germline V gives CDR1 SGHRS, CDR2 YFSETQ. The CDR3 spells CASSSRDRGNTGELFF. The CDR3, as DNA: TGCGCCAGCAGCAGCCGGGACAGGGGAAACACCGGGGAGCTGTTTTTT.

This rearrangement joins TRBV28 to TRBJ2-4, with unresolved D. The germline gives CDR1 MDHEN, CDR2 SYDVKM. V gave up 3 bases and J gave up 3 bases, with 9 bases separating them. The length of the CDR3 is 14 residues. The CDR3 here is CASSFQVFKNIQYF. The CDR3 nucleotides are TGTGCCAGCAGTTTCCAGGTATTCAAAAACATTCAGTACTTC. Variable domain in full (rest from reference TRBV28 and TRBJ2-4): DVKVTQSSRYLVKRTGEKVFLECVQDMDHENMFWYRQDPGLGLRLIYFSYDVKMKEKGDIPEGYSVSREKKERFSLILESASTNQTSMYLCASSFQVFKNIQYFGAGTRLSVL.

This clone was seen a few times. The chain combines TRBV5-4 with TRBJ2-4, with 9 bases identical to TRBD1. Trimming cost V 4 bases and J 4 bases; bases outside gene matches: 6. Germline lookup yields CDR1 SGHNT and CDR2 YYREEE (reference sequence). The CDR3 is 15 amino acids. As DNA, the CDR3 is TGTGCCAGCAGCATCCCCGGGACAGGGAAAAACATTCAGTACTTC. Amino acid sequence: CASSIPGTGKNIQYF.

The rearrangement links TRBV11-2 to TRBJ2-3; D is undetermined. Germline V lookup: CDR1 SGHAT, CDR2 FQNNGV. This CDR3 comprises 14 residues. Trimming took off 0 bases at V and 3 bases at J, with 7 bases between the two ends. The CDR3 DNA follows: TGTGCCAGCAGCTTAGAGACGCTTACAGATACGCAGTATTTT. This translates into CASSLETLTDTQYF.

The genes are TRBV11-1 and TRBJ2-3; D may be TRBD2 (5 bases). Germline values: CDR1 SGHAT, CDR2 FQDESV (reference sequence). Trimming took 2 bases from V and 6 from J, leaving 9 bases between them. The CDR3 loop spans 13 amino acids. The CDR3 sequence is CASSLLGADTQYF. For the CDR3, the DNA is TGTGCCAGCAGCTTATTGGGAGCGGATACGCAGTATTTT.

This chain uses TRBV2 with TRBJ1-3; unclear D gene. Trimming pared 6 bases from V and 4 bases from J, leaving 13 bases between. This CDR3 spans 14 amino acids. Germline lookup yields CDR1 SNHLY and CDR2 FYNNEI. CDR3 in amino acids: CASRLLAVGNTIYF. CDR3 bases: TGTGCCAGCAGACTTTTGGCTGTAGGAAACACCATATATTTT. Full variable domain (rest looked up from reference TRBV2 and TRBJ1-3): EPEVTQTPSHQVTQMGQEVILRCVPISNHLYFYWYRQILGQKVEFLVSFYNNEISEKSEIFDDQFSVERPDGSNFTLKIRSTKLEDSAMYFCASRLLAVGNTIYFGEGSWLTVV.

The V and J genes are TRBV3-1 (or the pseudogene TRBV3-2) and TRBJ2-3; 11 nucleotides agree with TRBD2. V was pared by 2 bases and J by 0 bases, with 4 bases of the junction left unmatched. Germline lookup yields CDR1 LGHDT and CDR2 YNNKEL (reference sequence). CDR3 length equals 17 residues. The CDR3 spells CASSQYGTSGSTDTQYF. Here the CDR3 DNA reads TGTGCCAGCAGCCAATACGGGACTAGCGGTAGCACAGATACGCAGTATTTT.

The chain uses TRBV5-1 and TRBJ2-5, with D unclear. The CDR3 has 14 residues. With 0 bases removed from V and 6 bases from J, the gap between germline ends came to 12 bases. Germline assignment: CDR1 SGHRS and CDR2 YFSETQ. CDR3 loop: CASSLESAQKTQYF. As DNA, the CDR3 is TGCGCCAGCAGCTTGGAGTCTGCTCAAAAGACCCAGTACTTC.

This chain connects TRBV6-5 to TRBJ2-7, with D possibly matching TRBD2 (7 bases). CDR1 and CDR2 from the germline V gene are MNHEY and SVGAGI. The CDR3 runs 14 residues. Trimming left V 6 bases short and J 4 bases short, with 16 bases between. This CDR3 is CASRPRGALYEQYF. The CDR3 coding sequence is TGTGCCAGCAGACCCCGGGGGGCCCTATACGAGCAGTACTTC.

DNA of the CDR3: TGCAGCGTTTTTATAGGGAACACCATATATTTT. Translating gives CSVFIGNTIYF. The chain joins TRBV29-1 to TRBJ1-3; D is ambiguous. The CDR3 sequence is 11 residues long. V lost 5 bases to trimming and J lost 7 bases, with 9 bases between them. CDR1 and CDR2 (germline): SQVTM, ANQGSEA. Using reference TRBV29-1 and TRBJ1-3 for the parts outside the CDR3, the full variable domain is SAVISQKPSRDICQRGTSLTIQCQVDSQVTMMFWYRQQPGQSLTLIATANQGSEATYESGFVIDKFPISRPNLTFSTLTVSNMSPEDSSIYLCSVFIGNTIYFGEGSWLTVV.

The chain combines TRBV19 with TRBJ1-6, with 8 bases lining up with TRBD1. CDR3 length: 16 residues. The V segment lost 4 bases and the J segment 5 bases; nucleotides outside the gene matches: 7. From germline, CDR1 is LNHDA and CDR2 SQIVND (reference sequence). CDR3 DNA: TGTGCCAGTAGTACCGACAGGGGCTACAATAATTCACCCCTCCACTTT. Protein: CASSTDRGYNNSPLHF. The full variable domain, in which reference TRBV19 and TRBJ1-6 provide the parts outside the CDR3, is DGGITQSPKYLFRKEGQNVTLSCEQNLNHDAMYWYRQDPGQGLRLIYYSQIVNDFQKGDIAEGYSVSREKKESFPLTVTSAQKNPTAFYLCASSTDRGYNNSPLHFGNGTRLTVT.

The gene calls are TRBV6-5 and TRBJ1-3; D gene unclear. Trimming pared 7 bases from V and 0 bases from J, leaving 10 bases between. Germline V gene sequence: CDR1 MNHEY, CDR2 SVGAGI. The CDR3 is made up of 14 amino acids. CDR3 amino acids: CASTPSFSGNTIYF. CDR3 DNA sequence: TGTGCCAGCACCCCAAGTTTCTCTGGAAACACCATATATTTT.

This chain connects TRBV7-9 to TRBJ1-1, with no clear D. This CDR3 region has 16 residues. V gave up 5 bases and J gave up 0 bases, with 16 bases separating them. Germline V gene lookup returns CDR1 SEHNR and CDR2 FQNEAQ (reference sequence). The CDR3 protein is CASSPDEEALNTEAFF. The CDR3 bases are TGTGCCAGCAGCCCCGATGAGGAGGCACTGAACACTGAAGCTTTCTTT.

This rearrangement joins TRBV5-1 to TRBJ2-7; D may be TRBD1 (6 bases). The germline CDR1 and CDR2 sequences are SGHRS and YFSETQ. The CDR3 extends over 15 amino acids. The ends were cut back, 4 bases at V and 3 bases at J, with 17 bases in the middle. CDR3 sequence (DNA): TGCGCCAGCAGCGAGAGACAGGCCTTGTTCTACGAGCAGTACTTC. It encodes CASSERQALFYEQYF.

The chain has TRBV27 and TRBJ2-3; 10 positions agree with TRBD2. The J segment lost 1 base and the V segment lost 5 bases, leaving 18 bases of the junction unmatched. CDR3 length equals 20 residues. Germline V CDR1 and CDR2: MNHEY, SMNVEV (reference sequence). The CDR3 coding sequence is TGTGCCAGCAGTACAACAATACTAGCGGGGAAAAGGTACGGCACAGATACGCAGTATTTT. Its protein is CASSTTILAGKRYGTDTQYF.

This clone was seen only once. This chain links TRBV20-1 with TRBJ2-7; D uncertain. Between the trimmed V and J ends, which lost 6 bases and 5 bases, there was a span of 8 bases. This CDR3 has 10 residues. CDR1 DFQATT and CDR2 SNEGSKA come from the germline V gene (reference sequence). The CDR3 protein is CSALIHEQYF. CDR3 nucleotide sequence: TGCAGTGCCTTAATCCACGAGCAGTACTTC.

V usage is TRBV5-1 and J usage is TRBJ1-6, with 10 bases aligning to TRBD1. Trimming cost V 3 bases and J 0 bases; bases outside gene matches: 9. This CDR3 has 19 residues. The germline V gene encodes CDR1 SGHRS and CDR2 YFSETQ. CDR3 amino acids: CASSYARDRGNSYNSPLHF. CDR3 nucleotides: TGCGCCAGCAGCTACGCCCGGGACAGGGGCAACTCCTATAATTCACCCCTCCACTTT.

The V call is TRBV5-1, the J call TRBJ2-1; D not certain. Germline V gene lookup returns CDR1 SGHRS and CDR2 YFSETQ. The ends were cut back, 3 bases at V and 5 bases at J, with 9 bases in the middle. This CDR3 spans 13 amino acids. The CDR3 reads CASSSRLNNEQFF. The CDR3 DNA sequence: TGCGCCAGCAGCTCTCGGTTGAACAATGAGCAGTTCTTC. Supplemented by reference TRBV5-1 and TRBJ2-1, the full variable domain reads KAGVTQTPRYLIKTRGQQVTLSCSPISGHRSVSWYQQTPGQGLQFLFEYFSETQRNKGNFPGRFSGRQFSNSRSEMNVSTLELGDSALYLCASSSRLNNEQFFGPGTRLTVL.

The chain joins TRBV28 to TRBJ2-1, with D unclear. The germline CDR1 and CDR2 sequences are MDHEN and SYDVKM. Deletions cut 2 bases from V and 10 bases from J, with 9 bases between. The CDR3 length is 12 residues. DNA of the CDR3: TGTGCCAGCAGTTTAGGTGCGAGGGAGCAGTTCTTC. Protein product: CASSLGAREQFF.

For the CDR3, the DNA is TGTGCCAGCAGCCAAGATGTTGCTAATGAAAAACTGTTTTTT. It yields the protein CASSQDVANEKLFF. V usage is TRBV4-2 and J usage is TRBJ1-4; no definite D call. V was trimmed by 0 bases and J by 3 bases, leaving 5 bases between them. CDR1 LGHNA and CDR2 YNFKEQ come from the germline V gene. CDR3 length equals 14 residues.

The CDR3, as DNA: TGTGCCAGCAGTTTATCGTGGGGCATTTCCAAGAGCTCCTATAATTCACCCCTCCACTTT. This codes for CASSLSWGISKSSYNSPLHF. V usage is TRBV27 and J usage is TRBJ1-6, with D possibly matching TRBD1 (5 bases). Looked up from germline, CDR1 is MNHEY and CDR2 is SMNVEV (reference sequence). Between the trimmed V and J ends, which lost 0 bases and 0 bases, there was a span of 18 bases. The CDR3 is made up of 20 amino acids.